These 16 T cell receptor beta chains were all obtained from the same sample, sequenced in a study of CD8+ T cells in alopecia areata. It was cDNA, reverse transcribed from extracted RNA, that served as the sequencing template. The table came from immunoSEQ multiplex PCR; TCRdb's copy has only in-frame clones and leaves some out. The data hold approximately 130,000 clones, with approximately 57% observed a single time. Stated treatment: oral pan-JAK inhibitor, 5-10 mg twice daily. The source was CD4+ T cells sorted from blood, collected at week 4, from a patient treated with tofacitinib. These receptors all come from a human donor with alopecia areata.

CDR3 DNA: TGTGCCAGCAGTCCACTGCGACGGGGCGAAGCTTTCTTT. It yields the protein CASSPLRRGEAFF. The J gene is TRBJ1-1, the V gene TRBV7-2, with a possible D match to TRBD1 (5 bases). V lost 6 bases and J 8 bases, leaving 16 bases between the germline ends. There are 13 residues in the CDR3. CDR1 and CDR2 (germline): SGHTA, FQGNSA.

This chain joins TRBV10-3 and TRBJ2-1; no firm D call. CDR1 is ENHRY, CDR2 SYGVKD, per germline. The V end was cut by 6 bases, the J end by 9 bases, with 21 bases between. The CDR3 extends over 15 amino acids. CDR3 in DNA: TGTGCCATCAGAGGCACGGGTCCCTCGTCAGGTGAGCAGTTCTTC. Translating gives CAIRGTGPSSGEQFF.

The chain combines TRBV27 with TRBJ2-7; the match to TRBD1 covers 8 bases. Germline V gives CDR1 MNHEY, CDR2 SMNVEV (reference sequence). With 2 bases clipped from V and 1 base from J, the junction kept 7 bases outside the gene matches. This CDR3 region has 16 residues. The CDR3, as DNA: TGTGCCAGCAGTTTAACCGGGGGACAGGATTCCTACGAGCAGTACTTC. Its protein product is CASSLTGGQDSYEQYF.

With regard to this clone: A junction boundary mismatches the germline segment, possibly from a read error. The V and J genes are TRBV27 and TRBJ2-1, with D possibly matching TRBD2 (7 bases). The CDR3 spans 16 residues. Per germline, CDR1 MNHEY and CDR2 SMNVEV (reference sequence). The CDR3 DNA reads TGTGCCAGCAGTTCCCTCGAGGCGGGGGCCCCCGCTTTTGTCGTCTTC. Translating gives CASSSLEAGAPAFVVF.

The J gene is TRBJ2-1, the V gene TRBV6-5; D is unresolved. CDR3 length: 15 amino acids. Germline CDR1 MNHEY, CDR2 SVGAGI. V was shortened by 0 bases and J by 0 bases, with 6 bases between the two germline ends. This CDR3 reads CASSYSLSSYNEQFF. The CDR3 DNA reads as TGTGCCAGCAGTTACTCTCTCAGCTCCTACAATGAGCAGTTCTTC.

This clone has only one observation. The V call is TRBV10-3, the J call TRBJ1-5; D is possibly TRBD1 (5 bases). The CDR3 contains 13 residues. Germline V gives CDR1 ENHRY, CDR2 SYGVKD. The V gene lost 6 bases and the J gene lost 3 bases, with 9 bases spanning the gap. The CDR3: CAIRAGTNQPQHF. Here the CDR3 DNA reads TGTGCCATCAGGGCCGGGACCAATCAGCCCCAGCATTTT.

The chain is built from TRBV28 and TRBJ1-1, with no clear D. With 4 bases removed from V and 0 bases from J, the gap between germline ends came to 9 bases. This CDR3 is 14 amino acids long. The germline gives CDR1 MDHEN, CDR2 SYDVKM. CDR3 loop: CASSSNSLNTEAFF. The CDR3 nucleotides are TGTGCCAGCAGTTCTAACAGCCTGAACACTGAAGCTTTCTTT.

This clone was found once. This chain links TRBV5-1 with TRBJ1-1, with D unclear. V was cut by 5 bases and J by 7 bases, with 9 bases left in between. Germline V gives CDR1 SGHRS, CDR2 YFSETQ. The CDR3 is 11 amino acids. The CDR3 region is CASRIDFEAFF. CDR3 DNA: TGCGCCAGCAGGATAGACTTTGAAGCTTTCTTT.

The CDR3 DNA reads TGCGCCAGCAGCTTGACTAGCGGAGATACGCAGTATTTT. It encodes CASSLTSGDTQYF. This rearrangement joins TRBV5-1 to TRBJ2-3; 8 nucleotides align to TRBD2. V lost 1 base to trimming and J lost 5 bases; unmatched junction nucleotides: 0. Per the germline V gene, CDR1 is SGHRS and CDR2 is YFSETQ. The CDR3 loop spans 13 amino acids.

J is TRBJ1-1 and V is TRBV29-1; D gene unclear. CDR1 and CDR2 (germline): SQVTM, ANQGSEA. The CDR3 totals 11 residues. Trimming stripped 4 bases from V and 7 bases from J, with 10 bases between. The DNA of the CDR3 is TGCAGCGTTGTTGGCAGCCGTGAAGCTTTCTTT. Translating it yields CSVVGSREAFF.

About this clone itself: Within the sample, other DNA sequences also encode this same CDR3. The V gene is TRBV11-2, the J gene TRBJ2-7; 13 bases fit TRBD2. J was trimmed by 4 bases and V by 5 bases; bases with no gene match: 8. Per germline, CDR1 SGHAT and CDR2 FQNNGV. This CDR3 comprises 16 residues. CDR3 region: CASSPKGLAGRYEQYF. CDR3 coding DNA: TGTGCCAGCAGCCCGAAGGGACTAGCGGGGCGATACGAGCAGTACTTC.

This clone has at least ten counts. The chain is built from TRBV7-9 and TRBJ1-1; D is ambiguous. The CDR3 has 16 amino acids. Trimming took 3 bases from V and 0 from J, leaving 14 bases between them. Looked up from germline, CDR1 is SEHNR and CDR2 is FQNEAQ (reference sequence). The CDR3, as DNA: TGTGCCAGCAGCTTGAAGCTGATGTTAATGAACACTGAAGCTTTCTTT. Its protein product is CASSLKLMLMNTEAFF.

The chain's CDR3 is CASSLKDTRTDTQYF. CDR3 nucleotide sequence: TGCGCCAGCAGCTTGAAGGACACACGCACAGATACGCAGTATTTT. The chain is built from TRBV5-1 and TRBJ2-3; D is perhaps TRBD1 (5 bases). This CDR3 is 15 amino acids long. CDR1 is SGHRS, CDR2 YFSETQ, per germline. V lost 1 base and J 1 base, leaving 10 bases between the germline ends. Variable domain in full (rest from reference TRBV5-1 and TRBJ2-3): KAGVTQTPRYLIKTRGQQVTLSCSPISGHRSVSWYQQTPGQGLQFLFEYFSETQRNKGNFPGRFSGRQFSNSRSEMNVSTLELGDSALYLCASSLKDTRTDTQYFGPGTRLTVL.

The chain links TRBV30 to TRBJ2-1, with 14 nucleotides matching TRBD2. CDR1 is GTSNPN, CDR2 SVGIG, per germline (reference sequence). The CDR3 is made up of 17 amino acids. V shed 2 bases, J shed 6 bases, and the junction held 9 bases outside the gene matches. CDR3 bases: TGTGCCTGGAGTTCGACGACTAGCGGGAGGGCCCTCAATGAGCAGTTCTTC. This codes for CAWSSTTSGRALNEQFF.

V gene TRBV20-1 combines with J gene TRBJ2-7; no firm D call. CDR1 DFQATT and CDR2 SNEGSKA come from the germline V gene (reference sequence). CDR3 length equals 11 residues. V gave up 7 bases and J gave up 7 bases, with 14 bases separating them. The CDR3: CSVQASREQYF. The DNA of the CDR3 is TGCAGTGTGCAGGCCTCTCGTGAGCAGTACTTC.

This clone was seen more than once but under ten times. The V and J genes are TRBV29-1 and TRBJ1-4; D gene ambiguous. V lost 7 bases, J lost 4 bases, and 10 bases lay in between. Germline V CDR1 and CDR2: SQVTM, ANQGSEA. The CDR3 contains 12 residues. The CDR3 loop reads CSGRDLNEKLFF. For the CDR3, the DNA is TGCAGCGGACGGGATCTTAATGAAAAACTGTTTTTT.